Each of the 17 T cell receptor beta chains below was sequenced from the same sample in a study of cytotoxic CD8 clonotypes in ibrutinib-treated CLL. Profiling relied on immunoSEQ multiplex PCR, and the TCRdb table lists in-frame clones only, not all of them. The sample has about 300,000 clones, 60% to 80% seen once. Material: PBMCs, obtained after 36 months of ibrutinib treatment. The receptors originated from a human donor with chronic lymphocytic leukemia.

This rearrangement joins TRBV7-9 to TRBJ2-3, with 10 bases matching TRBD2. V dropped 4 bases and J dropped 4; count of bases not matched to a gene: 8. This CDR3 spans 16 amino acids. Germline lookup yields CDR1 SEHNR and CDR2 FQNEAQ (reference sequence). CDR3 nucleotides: TGTGCCAGCAGCTCCGCTAGCGGGAGTTTGGCAGATACGCAGTATTTT. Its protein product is CASSSASGSLADTQYF.

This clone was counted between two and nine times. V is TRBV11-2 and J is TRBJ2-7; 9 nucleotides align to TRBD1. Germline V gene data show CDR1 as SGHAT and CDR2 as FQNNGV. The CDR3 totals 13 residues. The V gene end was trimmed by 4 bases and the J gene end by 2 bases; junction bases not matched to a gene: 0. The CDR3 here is CASSWTGAYEQYF. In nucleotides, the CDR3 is TGTGCCAGCAGCTGGACAGGGGCCTACGAGCAGTACTTC.

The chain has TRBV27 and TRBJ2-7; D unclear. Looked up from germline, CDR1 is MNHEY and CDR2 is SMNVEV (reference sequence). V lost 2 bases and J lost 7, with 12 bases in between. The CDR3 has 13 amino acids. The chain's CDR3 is CASSLTPELEQYF. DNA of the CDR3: TGTGCCAGCAGTTTAACCCCGGAGTTAGAGCAGTACTTC.

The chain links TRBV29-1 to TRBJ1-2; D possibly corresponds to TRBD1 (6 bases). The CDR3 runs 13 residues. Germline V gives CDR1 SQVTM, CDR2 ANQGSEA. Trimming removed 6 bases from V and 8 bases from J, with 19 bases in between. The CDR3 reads CSVGGGQTSGYTF. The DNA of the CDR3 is TGCAGCGTAGGAGGGGGTCAGACTAGCGGCTACACCTTC.

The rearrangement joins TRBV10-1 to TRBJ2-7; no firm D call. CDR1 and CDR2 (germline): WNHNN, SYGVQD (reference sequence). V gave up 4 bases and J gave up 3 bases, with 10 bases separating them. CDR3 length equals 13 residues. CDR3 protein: CASSVDLSYEQYF. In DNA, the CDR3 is TGCGCCAGCAGTGTGGATCTAAGCTACGAGCAGTACTTC.

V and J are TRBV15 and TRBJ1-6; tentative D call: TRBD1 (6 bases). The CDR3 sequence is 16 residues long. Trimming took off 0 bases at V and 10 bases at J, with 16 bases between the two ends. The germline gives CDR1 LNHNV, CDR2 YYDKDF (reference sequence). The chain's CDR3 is CATSRDLRGLGSPLHF. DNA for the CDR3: TGTGCCACCAGCAGAGACCTCAGGGGCCTCGGCTCACCCCTCCACTTT.

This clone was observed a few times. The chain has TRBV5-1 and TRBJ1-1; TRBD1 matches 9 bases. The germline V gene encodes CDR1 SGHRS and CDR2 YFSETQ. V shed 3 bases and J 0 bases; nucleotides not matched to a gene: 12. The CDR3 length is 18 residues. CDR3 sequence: CASSSRDREIPMNTEAFF. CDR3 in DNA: TGCGCCAGCAGCTCAAGGGACAGGGAAATCCCAATGAACACTGAAGCTTTCTTT. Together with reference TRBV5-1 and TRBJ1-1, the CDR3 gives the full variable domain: KAGVTQTPRYLIKTRGQQVTLSCSPISGHRSVSWYQQTPGQGLQFLFEYFSETQRNKGNFPGRFSGRQFSNSRSEMNVSTLELGDSALYLCASSSRDREIPMNTEAFFGQGTRLTVV.

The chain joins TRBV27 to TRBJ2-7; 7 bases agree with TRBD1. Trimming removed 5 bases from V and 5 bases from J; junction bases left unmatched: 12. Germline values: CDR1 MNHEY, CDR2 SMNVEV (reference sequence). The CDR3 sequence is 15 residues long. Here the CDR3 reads CASSQLGGQNHEQYF. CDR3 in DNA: TGTGCCAGCAGTCAATTAGGGGGCCAGAACCACGAGCAGTACTTC.

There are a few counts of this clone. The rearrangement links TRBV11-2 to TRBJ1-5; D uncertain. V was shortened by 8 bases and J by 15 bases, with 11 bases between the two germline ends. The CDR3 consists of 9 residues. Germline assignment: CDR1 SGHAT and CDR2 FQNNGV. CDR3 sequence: CASLTSRHF. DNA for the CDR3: TGTGCCAGCCTTACTTCGAGGCATTTT.

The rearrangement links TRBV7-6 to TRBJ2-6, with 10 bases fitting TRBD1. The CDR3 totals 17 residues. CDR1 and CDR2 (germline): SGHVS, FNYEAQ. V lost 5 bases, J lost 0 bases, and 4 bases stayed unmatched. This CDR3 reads CASSPGQGLSGANVLTF. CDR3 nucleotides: TGTGCCAGCAGCCCGGGACAGGGGCTCTCTGGGGCCAACGTCCTGACTTTC.

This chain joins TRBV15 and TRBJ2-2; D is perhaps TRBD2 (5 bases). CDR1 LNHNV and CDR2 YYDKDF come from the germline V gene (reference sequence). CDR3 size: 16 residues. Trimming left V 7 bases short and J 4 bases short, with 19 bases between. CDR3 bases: TGTGCCACCAATGAGGGAACCAAAACGACCACCGGGGAGCTGTTTTTT. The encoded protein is CATNEGTKTTTGELFF.

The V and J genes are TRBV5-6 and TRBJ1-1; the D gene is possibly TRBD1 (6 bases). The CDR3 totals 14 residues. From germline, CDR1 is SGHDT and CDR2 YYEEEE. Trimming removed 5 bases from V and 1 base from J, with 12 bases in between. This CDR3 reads CASSLGGTNTEAFF. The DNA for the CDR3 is TGTGCCAGCAGTTTAGGGGGGACGAACACTGAAGCTTTCTTT.

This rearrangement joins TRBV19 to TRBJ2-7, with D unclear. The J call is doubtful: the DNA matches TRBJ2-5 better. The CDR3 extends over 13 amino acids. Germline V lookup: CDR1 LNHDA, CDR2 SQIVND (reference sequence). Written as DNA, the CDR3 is TGTGCCAGTAGTGTTACTGTGGTCGGGACCCAGTACTTC. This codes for CASSVTVVGTQYF.

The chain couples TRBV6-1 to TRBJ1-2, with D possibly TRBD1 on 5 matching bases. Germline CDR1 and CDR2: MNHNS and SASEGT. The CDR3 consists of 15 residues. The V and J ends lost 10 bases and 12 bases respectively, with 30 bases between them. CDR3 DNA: TGTGCCACCCTCCGGGACCCCGACCACATGGGGATAAACACCTTC. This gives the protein CATLRDPDHMGINTF.

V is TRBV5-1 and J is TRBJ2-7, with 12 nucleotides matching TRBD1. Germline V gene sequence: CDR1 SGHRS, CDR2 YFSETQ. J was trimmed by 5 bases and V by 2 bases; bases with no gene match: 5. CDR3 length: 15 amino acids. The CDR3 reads CASSLGTGGRHEQYF. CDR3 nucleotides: TGCGCCAGCAGCTTAGGGACAGGGGGCAGGCACGAGCAGTACTTC.

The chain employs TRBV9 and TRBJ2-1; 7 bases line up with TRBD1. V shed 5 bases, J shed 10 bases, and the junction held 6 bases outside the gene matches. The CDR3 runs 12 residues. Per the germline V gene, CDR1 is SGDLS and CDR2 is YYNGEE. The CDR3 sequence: CASRSDRREQFF. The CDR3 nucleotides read TGTGCCAGCAGATCGGACAGGAGAGAGCAGTTCTTC. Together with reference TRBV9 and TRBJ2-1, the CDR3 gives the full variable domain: DSGVTQTPKHLITATGQRVTLRCSPRSGDLSVYWYQQSLDQGLQFLIQYYNGEERAKGNILERFSAQQFPDLHSELNLSSLELGDSALYFCASRSDRREQFFGPGTRLTVL.

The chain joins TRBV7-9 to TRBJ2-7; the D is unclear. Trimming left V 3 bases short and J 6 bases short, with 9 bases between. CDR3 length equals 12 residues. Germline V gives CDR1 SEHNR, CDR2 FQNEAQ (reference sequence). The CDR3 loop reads CASSFSTAEQYF. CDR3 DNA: TGTGCCAGCAGCTTTAGTACAGCCGAGCAGTACTTC.